The rows below give T cell receptor beta chains drawn from one sample of a study of CD8 T cells in Susac syndrome. TCRdb fed the immunoSEQ multiplex PCR reads into MiXCR, producing one record per CDR3 protein. The sample contains some 200,000 distinct CDR3 sequences, about 95% of which appear only once. The sample taken for sequencing was CD4+ T cells from PBMCs. The receptors shown here come from a human donor in good health. Both conserved end residues are trimmed from each CDR3. Fields, in order: V gene, CDR3 protein.

>TRBV7-9
ASSIRQLEAF
>TRBV6-2/TRBV6-3
ASNPTDLVYEQY
>TRBV6-5
ASSYREKVNEQF
>TRBV20-1
SAHGGTSGRNEQF
>TRBV12-3/TRBV12-4
ASSLASGRHEQF
>TRBV20-1
SARGDLNTGELF
>TRBV4-2
ASSQDTGQGVNQPQH
>TRBV20-1
SARVGGQVNTEAF
>TRBV29-1
SVFAGGKLF
>TRBV30
AWGRDAGELF
>TRBV4-1
ASSQGTRGTEAF
>TRBV24-1
ATRRGEGHEQY
>TRBV28
ASSWALGRETQY
>TRBV20-1
SAGASGGVQQF
>TRBV7-2
ASSLGRNTYEQY
>TRBV25-1
ASSATGGATNEKLF
>TRBV20-1
SALGQGSNINQPQH
>TRBV7-2
ASSPSRALNNEQF
>TRBV29-1
SVSRALGDTQY
>TRBV20-1
SAPRDRGYEQF
>TRBV30
AWIQGVNTEAF
>TRBV20-1
SARTGFDKNIQY
>TRBV3-1
ASSQGGTGGAGNQPQH
>TRBV3-1
ASSRPGREQF
>TRBV20-1
SFLGPAMLNEQF
>TRBV18
ASSLQQREALAGYT
>TRBV4-2
ASSQETDGGYT
>TRBV6-5
ASSGDRRPFYGYT
>TRBV24-1
ATSDSAGTSYEQY
>TRBV4-3
ASSQDTRGYEQY
>TRBV20-1
SVGTGEFSETQY
>TRBV30
ASDARGEQY
>TRBV28
ASRDRGLDPQY
>TRBV6-6
ASRPQSSYNEQF
>TRBV5-6
ASSSLSGVHEQY
>TRBV12-3/TRBV12-4
ASGSRGLETQY
>TRBV6-5
ASSWTAITDEQY
>TRBV27
ASSPGLSYGYT
>TRBV20-1
SAPRQGYEQY
>TRBV20-1
SAIRGSYNEQF
>TRBV27
ASSYRQGGYYEQY
>TRBV5-1
ASSMDRFGETQY
>TRBV20-1
SARMSTNEQF
>TRBV7-2
ASSVSSYEQY
>TRBV4-1
ASSQARSGTGELF
>TRBV7-2
ASSLTEGRETQY
>TRBV14
ASTLAGSTDTQY
>TRBV19
ASSLRTNPSGYT
>TRBV6-5
ASSGYRGYEQY
>TRBV29-1
SVKTGPNTGELF
>TRBV24-1
ATPSPINQPQH
>TRBV29-1
SASQRGSIYEQY
>TRBV28
ASSLGGARGNEQF
>TRBV5-4
ASSRRLAGEGEQY
>TRBV5-4
ASSLQGAGETQY
>TRBV5-8
ASSLAHGRRADEKLF
>TRBV12-3/TRBV12-4
ASSSSSGANVLT
>TRBV29-1
SVEVGGTGPDTIY